This T cell receptor (beta chain) was captured in a study of vaccination and CD4 T cells after COVID-19. CDR3 length: 14 amino acids. V lost 4 bases, J lost 2 bases, and 5 bases stayed unmatched. CDR1 is SGHNT and CDR2 is YYREEE in the germline V gene (reference sequence). Cultured CD4+ T cells had their DNA profiled by the Oncomine TCR Beta short-read assay. TCRdb reprocessed the PCR reads via MiXCR and lists one record per CDR3 protein. The sample lists about 9,100 distinct CDR3 sequences, around 69% occurring once. Sample treatment: roughly ten-day PBMC culture with coronavirus spike peptide pools or control peptides (ViraFEST assay). As concerns this clonotype: What it binds is not known.

Study-wide findings and caveats: Spike mono-reactivity held for 304 of 307 vaccine-specific clones in convalescent patients.

The specimen was CD4+ T cells from blood, cultured in vitro. The clonotype was recovered from a human donor who had recovered from COVID-19. The V call is TRBV5-4, the J call TRBJ2-5; 7 bases map to TRBD2. The DNA for the CDR3 is TGTGCCAGCAGCATCTCTAGCGGACAAGAGACCCAGTACTTC. Encoded protein: CASSISSGQETQYF. Drawing the rest from reference TRBV5-4 and TRBJ2-5, the complete variable domain is ETGVTQSPTHLIKTRGQQVTLRCSSQSGHNTVSWYQQALGQGPQFIFQYYREEENGRGNFPPRFSGLQFPNYSSELNVNALELDDSALYLCASSISSGQETQYFGPGTRLLVL.